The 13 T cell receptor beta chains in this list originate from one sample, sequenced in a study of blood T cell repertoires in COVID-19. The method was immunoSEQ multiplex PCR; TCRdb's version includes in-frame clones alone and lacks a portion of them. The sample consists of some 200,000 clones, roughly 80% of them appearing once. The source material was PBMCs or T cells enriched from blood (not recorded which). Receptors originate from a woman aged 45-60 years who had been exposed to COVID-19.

This chain's CDR3 is CASSLDGRETQYF. Here the CDR3 DNA reads TGTGCCAGCAGCTTAGACGGCAGGGAGACCCAGTACTTC. This chain connects TRBV7-2 to TRBJ2-5, with no clear D. Germline V gene data show CDR1 as SGHTA and CDR2 as FQGNSA. This CDR3 region has 13 residues. Between the trimmed V and J ends, which lost 1 base and 5 bases, there was a span of 8 bases.

The CDR3 spells CASSPLTGYGYTF. In nucleotides, the CDR3 is TGTGCCAGCAGCCCCTTGACGGGGTATGGCTACACCTTC. The chain uses TRBV5-4 and TRBJ1-2; D not resolved. Deletions cut 4 bases from V and 5 bases from J, with 12 bases between. This CDR3 is 13 amino acids long. From germline, CDR1 is SGHNT and CDR2 YYREEE (reference sequence).

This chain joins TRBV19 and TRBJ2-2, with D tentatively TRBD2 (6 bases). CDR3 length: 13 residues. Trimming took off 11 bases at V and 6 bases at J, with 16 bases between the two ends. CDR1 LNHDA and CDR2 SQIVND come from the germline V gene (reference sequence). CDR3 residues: CAGGDYLAGELFF. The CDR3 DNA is TGTGCCGGCGGGGATTATTTGGCCGGGGAGCTGTTTTTT.

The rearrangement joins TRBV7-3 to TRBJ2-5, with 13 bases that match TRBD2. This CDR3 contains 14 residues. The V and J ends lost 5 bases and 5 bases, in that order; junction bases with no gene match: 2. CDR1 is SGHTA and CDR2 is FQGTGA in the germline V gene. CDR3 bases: TGTGCCAGCAGCAAGGGACTAGCGGGGGAGACCCAGTACTTC. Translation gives CASSKGLAGETQYF.

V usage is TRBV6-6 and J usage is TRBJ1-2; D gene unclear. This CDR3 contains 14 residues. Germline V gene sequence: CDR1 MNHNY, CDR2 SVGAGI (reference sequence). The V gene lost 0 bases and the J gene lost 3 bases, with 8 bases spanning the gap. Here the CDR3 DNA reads TGTGCCAGCAGTTACTCCCGACAAGACTATGGCTACACCTTC. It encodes CASSYSRQDYGYTF.

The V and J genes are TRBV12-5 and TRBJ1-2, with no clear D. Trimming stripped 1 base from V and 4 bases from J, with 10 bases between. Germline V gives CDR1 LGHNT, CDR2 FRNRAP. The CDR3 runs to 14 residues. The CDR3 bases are TGTGCTAGTGGTTTGGGTGCGCCCGGCTATGGCTACACCTTC. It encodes CASGLGAPGYGYTF.

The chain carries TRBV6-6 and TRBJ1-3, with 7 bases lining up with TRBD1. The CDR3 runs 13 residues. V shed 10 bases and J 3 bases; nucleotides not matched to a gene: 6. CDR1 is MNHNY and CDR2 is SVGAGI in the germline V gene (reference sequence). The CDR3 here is CATSTGLGNTIYF. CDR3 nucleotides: TGTGCCACCTCGACAGGGCTTGGAAACACCATATATTTT.

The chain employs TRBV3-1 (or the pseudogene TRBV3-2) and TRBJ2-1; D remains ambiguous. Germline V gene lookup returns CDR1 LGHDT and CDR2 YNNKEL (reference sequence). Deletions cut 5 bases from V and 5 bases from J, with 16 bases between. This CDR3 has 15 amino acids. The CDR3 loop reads CASSSTRISNNEQFF. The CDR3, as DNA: TGTGCCAGCAGCTCGACTCGAATCTCAAACAATGAGCAGTTCTTC.

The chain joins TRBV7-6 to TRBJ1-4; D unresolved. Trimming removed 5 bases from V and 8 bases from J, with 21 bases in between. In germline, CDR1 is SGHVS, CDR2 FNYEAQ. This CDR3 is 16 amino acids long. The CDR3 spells CASSPHPSGINEKLFF. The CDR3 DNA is TGTGCCAGCAGCCCGCACCCGTCGGGGATCAACGAAAAACTGTTTTTT.

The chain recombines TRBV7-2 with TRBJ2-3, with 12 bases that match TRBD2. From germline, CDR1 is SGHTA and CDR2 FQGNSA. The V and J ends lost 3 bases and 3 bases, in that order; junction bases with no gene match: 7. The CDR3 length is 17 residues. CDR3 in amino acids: CASSFGTSGSATDTQYF. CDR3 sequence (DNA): TGTGCCAGCAGCTTTGGGACTAGCGGGTCGGCTACAGATACGCAGTATTTT.

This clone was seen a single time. The CDR3 loop reads CASSPVLSNTGELFF. The CDR3 DNA reads as TGTGCCAGCAGCCCCGTCCTATCGAACACCGGGGAGCTGTTTTTT. This chain links TRBV7-2 with TRBJ2-2; D unresolved. The CDR3 is 15 residues long. V lost 5 bases, J lost 0 bases, and 10 bases lay in between. CDR1 is SGHTA, CDR2 FQGNSA, per germline.

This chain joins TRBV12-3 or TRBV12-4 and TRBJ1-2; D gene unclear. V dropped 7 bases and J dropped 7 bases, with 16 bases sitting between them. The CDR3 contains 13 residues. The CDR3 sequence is CASTYKSWSGYTF. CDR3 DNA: TGTGCCAGCACCTATAAGTCCTGGAGTGGCTACACCTTC.

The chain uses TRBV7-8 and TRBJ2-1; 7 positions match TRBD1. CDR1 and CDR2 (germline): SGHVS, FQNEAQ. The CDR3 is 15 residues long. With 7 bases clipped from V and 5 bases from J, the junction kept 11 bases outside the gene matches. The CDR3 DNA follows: TGTGCCAGCATCCCACTTGGGACAGTTAACAATGAGCAGTTCTTC. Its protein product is CASIPLGTVNNEQFF.